This TCR beta chain was found in a study of vaccination and CD4 T cells after COVID-19. The treatment denotes: roughly 10-day PBMC culture with coronavirus spike peptide pools or control peptides (ViraFEST assay). The Oncomine TCR Beta short-read assay generated sequence data from the DNA of cultured CD4+ T cells. It was from cultured CD4+ T cells that genomic DNA was extracted. MiXCR was run by TCRdb on the PCR reads, yielding one entry per CDR3 protein. This sample has around 13,000 distinct CDR3 sequences, with about 47% found just once. The CDR3 is 15 residues long. V was clipped by 0 bases and J by 8 bases, with 14 bases between them. Germline V gives CDR1 LNHNV, CDR2 YYDKDF (reference sequence). Details on this clonotype: Its antigen is undetermined.

The chain recombines TRBV15 with TRBJ2-1; no definite D call. The receptor comes from a human donor who had recovered from COVID-19. Sequencing was done on a sample of CD4+ T cells from blood, cultured in vitro. The CDR3 sequence: CATSRDLYTAHEQFF. CDR3 nucleotide sequence: TGTGCCACCAGCAGAGATCTTTATACGGCCCATGAGCAGTTCTTC.